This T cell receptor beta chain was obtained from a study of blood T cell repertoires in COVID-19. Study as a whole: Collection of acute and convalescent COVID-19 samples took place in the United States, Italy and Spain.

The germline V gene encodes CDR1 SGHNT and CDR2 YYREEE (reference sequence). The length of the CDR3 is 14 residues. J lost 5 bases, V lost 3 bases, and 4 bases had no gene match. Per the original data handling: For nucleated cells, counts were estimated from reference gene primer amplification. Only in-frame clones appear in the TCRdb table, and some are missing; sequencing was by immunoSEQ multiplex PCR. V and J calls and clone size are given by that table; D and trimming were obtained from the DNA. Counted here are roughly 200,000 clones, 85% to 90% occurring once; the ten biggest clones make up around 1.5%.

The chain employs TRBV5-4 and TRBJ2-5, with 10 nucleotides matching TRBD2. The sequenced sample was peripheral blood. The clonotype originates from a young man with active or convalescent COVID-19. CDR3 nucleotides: TGTGCCAGCAGCTCCCTAGCGGGGGATGAGACCCAGTACTTC. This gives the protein CASSSLAGDETQYF.